This T cell receptor beta chain is from a study of beta chain features in type 1 diabetes. V shed 0 bases and J shed 1 base, with 7 bases lying between them. Looked up from germline, CDR1 is SEHNR and CDR2 is FQNEAQ (reference sequence). CDR3 length: 15 amino acids. Every bit of the isolated RNA underwent reverse transcription, so sequencing read expressed TCRB transcripts. The assay was immunoSEQ multiplex PCR, and TCRdb's table has in-frame clones only and misses some. The data hold under 150,000 clones, with less than 9% observed a single time. The source material was central memory CD4+ T cells from blood. The J gene is TRBJ2-1, the V gene TRBV7-9; possible D gene TRBD2, 5 bases. This clonotype was obtained from a woman in her twenties or thirties in good health. This CDR3 reads CASSLAGASYNEQFF. The DNA for the CDR3 is TGTGCCAGCAGCTTAGCGGGAGCGTCCTACAATGAGCAGTTCTTC.